This T cell receptor beta chain was retrieved from a study of cytomegalovirus exposure and HLA in healthy donors. The study, taken as a whole, reports: Analysis was carried out at a later point, and it linked a missense DCLRE1C variant to TCR beta V- and J-gene trimming. Later work showed greater clonal expansion in HLA-associated TCR beta chains than in equally common others. The majority of CMV-associated TCR beta chains were reported as apparently HLA-restricted in a later analysis.

The CDR3 loop spans 15 amino acids. Germline CDR1 is SGHDN and CDR2 is FVKESK. With 4 bases clipped from V and 3 bases from J, the junction kept 8 bases outside the gene matches. As concerns this clone: What it binds is not known.

Vbeta (60) and Jbeta (13) primers were used in the PCR. Sequencing used immunoSEQ multiplex PCR; TCRdb keeps in-frame clones, though not all of them. The sample includes 100,000 to 150,000 clones, around 73% of them seen just once. The source is a man aged 25-45 years in good health and CMV-seropositive. Material: PBMCs. The chain has TRBV14 and TRBJ2-7, with TRBD2 matching 8 bases. The CDR3 sequence: CASSRALSGNYEQYF. The CDR3 nucleotides read TGTGCCAGCAGCCGGGCTCTTAGCGGGAACTACGAGCAGTACTTC.